The rows below give T cell receptor beta chains drawn from one sample of a study of T cell changes during pregnancy in multiple sclerosis. Clones were sequenced by immunoSEQ multiplex PCR, and TCRdb holds only the in-frame ones, with some missing. This table has about 84,000 clones, about 94% appearing once. The sequences come from peripheral blood, collected in the second trimester of pregnancy. The receptors were sampled from a female donor in good health, enrolled as a control in a pregnancy study. The CDR3 runs from the conserved cysteine through the conserved F or W. D genes are given only for firm matches. Expanded clones are given a class, and other clones once, few, many or no size at all.

j_call: TRBJ1-1
d_call: .
clone_size: .
v_call: TRBV9
cdr3_aa: CASSVVGAAEAFF
cdr3_nt: TGTGCCAGCAGCGTAGTAGGGGCCGCCGAAGCTTTCTTT

j_call: TRBJ1-3
d_call: TRBD1
clone_size: .
v_call: TRBV4-2
cdr3_aa: CASSLGGQGISGNTIYF
cdr3_nt: TGTGCCAGCAGCCTCGGCGGACAGGGGATCTCTGGAAACACCATATATTTT

j_call: TRBJ2-2
d_call: .
clone_size: .
v_call: TRBV9
cdr3_aa: CASSVTSDTGELFF
cdr3_nt: TGTGCCAGCAGCGTTACCAGTGACACCGGGGAGCTGTTTTTT

j_call: TRBJ1-4
d_call: TRBD1
clone_size: .
v_call: TRBV9
cdr3_aa: CASSPSTGGIEKLFF
cdr3_nt: TGTGCCAGCAGCCCATCGACAGGGGGAATTGAAAAACTGTTTTTT

j_call: TRBJ2-1
d_call: .
clone_size: once
v_call: TRBV5-1
cdr3_aa: CASSLGGSGANEQFF
cdr3_nt: TGCGCCAGCAGCTTGGGGGGTAGTGGGGCCAATGAGCAGTTCTTC

j_call: TRBJ2-5
d_call: TRBD1
clone_size: .
v_call: TRBV18
cdr3_aa: CASSLSDRGSETQYF
cdr3_nt: TGTGCCAGCTCACTATCGGACAGGGGGTCAGAGACCCAGTACTTC

j_call: TRBJ2-5
d_call: TRBD2
clone_size: .
v_call: TRBV6-5
cdr3_aa: CASSTLRTSGGTQYF
cdr3_nt: TGTGCCAGCAGTACCCTGAGGACTAGCGGGGGGACCCAGTACTTC

j_call: TRBJ1-2
d_call: .
clone_size: .
v_call: TRBV27
cdr3_aa: CASTPSRGETNYGYTF
cdr3_nt: TGTGCCAGCACCCCTAGCCGGGGGGAAACTAACTATGGCTACACCTTC

j_call: TRBJ1-3
d_call: TRBD1
clone_size: .
v_call: TRBV5-1
cdr3_aa: CASSLTGDSGNTIYF
cdr3_nt: TGCGCCAGCAGCTTAACAGGGGATTCGGGAAACACCATATATTTT

j_call: TRBJ2-2
d_call: .
clone_size: .
v_call: TRBV18
cdr3_aa: CASSIGQISNTGELFF
cdr3_nt: TGTGCCAGCTCAATAGGACAGATTTCGAACACCGGGGAGCTGTTTTTT

j_call: TRBJ2-7
d_call: TRBD2
clone_size: .
v_call: TRBV6-9
cdr3_aa: CASSYSGSTYEQYF
cdr3_nt: TGTGCCAGCAGTTATAGCGGGAGCACCTACGAGCAGTACTTC

j_call: TRBJ2-5
d_call: TRBD1
clone_size: once
v_call: TRBV29-1
cdr3_aa: CSVGDGTGETQYF
cdr3_nt: TGCAGCGTTGGGGACGGGACAGGAGAGACCCAGTACTTC

j_call: TRBJ1-1
d_call: .
clone_size: .
v_call: TRBV7-9
cdr3_aa: CASSRIEGTEAFF
cdr3_nt: TGTGCCAGCAGCCGGATCGAGGGCACTGAAGCTTTCTTT

j_call: TRBJ2-7
d_call: .
clone_size: once
v_call: TRBV28
cdr3_aa: CASTSPGGLTYEQYF
cdr3_nt: TGTGCCAGCACCTCCCCCGGGGGGCTGACCTACGAGCAGTACTTC

j_call: TRBJ2-7
d_call: TRBD2
clone_size: .
v_call: TRBV4-2
cdr3_aa: CASSQEGTSVGEQYF
cdr3_nt: TGTGCCAGCAGCCAAGAGGGGACTAGCGTGGGGGAGCAGTACTTC

j_call: TRBJ2-7
d_call: TRBD2
clone_size: .
v_call: TRBV4-1
cdr3_aa: CASSQGEGFSYEQYF
cdr3_nt: TGCGCCAGCAGCCAGGGGGAGGGGTTCTCCTACGAGCAGTACTTC

j_call: TRBJ2-5
d_call: .
clone_size: .
v_call: TRBV27
cdr3_aa: CASSLSIDTLLAQYF
cdr3_nt: TGTGCCAGCAGTTTATCCATAGACACTCTCCTGGCCCAGTACTTC

j_call: TRBJ2-2
d_call: TRBD2
clone_size: .
v_call: TRBV7-9
cdr3_aa: CASSSSAGGNTGELFF
cdr3_nt: TGTGCCAGCAGCTCCTCAGCGGGAGGGAACACCGGGGAGCTGTTTTTT

j_call: TRBJ2-7
d_call: TRBD1
clone_size: .
v_call: TRBV5-1
cdr3_aa: CASSLAIGDRASWDNYEQYF
cdr3_nt: TGCGCCAGCAGCTTGGCCATAGGAGACAGGGCATCGTGGGACAACTACGAGCAGTACTTC

j_call: TRBJ1-4
d_call: .
clone_size: .
v_call: TRBV5-1
cdr3_aa: CASSPLPGSSRPNEKLFF
cdr3_nt: TGCGCCAGCAGCCCACTCCCAGGGTCCTCTCGCCCTAATGAAAAACTGTTTTTT

j_call: TRBJ2-7
d_call: .
clone_size: few
v_call: TRBV27
cdr3_aa: CASSLWAGSEQYF
cdr3_nt: TGTGCCAGCAGTTTATGGGCCGGGAGCGAGCAGTACTTC

j_call: TRBJ1-1
d_call: TRBD1
clone_size: .
v_call: TRBV18
cdr3_aa: CASSPPGQANTEAFF
cdr3_nt: TGTGCCAGCTCACCACCGGGACAGGCGAACACTGAAGCTTTCTTT

j_call: TRBJ2-3
d_call: .
clone_size: .
v_call: TRBV7-6
cdr3_aa: CASSLVAGGSDTQYF
cdr3_nt: TGTGCCAGCAGCTTAGTGGCAGGGGGGTCAGATACGCAGTATTTT

j_call: TRBJ1-1
d_call: .
clone_size: .
v_call: TRBV11-2
cdr3_aa: CASSLAGNTEAFF
cdr3_nt: TGTGCCAGCAGCTTAGCAGGGAACACTGAAGCTTTCTTT

j_call: TRBJ2-7
d_call: TRBD1
clone_size: .
v_call: TRBV5-1
cdr3_aa: CASNGQGYEQYF
cdr3_nt: TGCGCCAGCAATGGACAGGGGTACGAGCAGTACTTC

j_call: TRBJ2-3
d_call: TRBD1
clone_size: once
v_call: TRBV27
cdr3_aa: CATGGQGGTDTQYF
cdr3_nt: TGTGCCACCGGGGGACAGGGGGGCACAGATACGCAGTATTTT

j_call: TRBJ1-4
d_call: TRBD1
clone_size: .
v_call: TRBV7-9
cdr3_aa: CAGGARGRINEKLFF
cdr3_nt: TGTGCCGGCGGAGCCAGGGGGCGAATTAATGAAAAACTGTTTTTT

j_call: TRBJ1-6
d_call: .
clone_size: .
v_call: TRBV7-9
cdr3_aa: CASRYRADSPLHF
cdr3_nt: TGTGCCAGCAGATACAGGGCGGATTCACCCCTCCACTTT

j_call: TRBJ2-7
d_call: TRBD2
clone_size: .
v_call: TRBV28
cdr3_aa: CASRSSRLAGAGEQYF
cdr3_nt: TGTGCCAGCCGTTCCTCTCGCCTAGCGGGAGCGGGGGAGCAGTACTTC

j_call: TRBJ2-1
d_call: TRBD2
clone_size: .
v_call: TRBV19
cdr3_aa: CASSIGLAGYNEQFF
cdr3_nt: TGTGCCAGTAGTATAGGTCTAGCGGGGTACAATGAGCAGTTCTTC

j_call: TRBJ2-1
d_call: TRBD1
clone_size: .
v_call: TRBV5-1
cdr3_aa: CASSWGQISYNEQFF
cdr3_nt: TGCGCCAGCAGCTGGGGACAGATTTCCTACAATGAGCAGTTCTTC

j_call: TRBJ2-4
d_call: .
clone_size: .
v_call: TRBV2
cdr3_aa: CASSEGRENIQYF
cdr3_nt: TGTGCCAGCAGTGAAGGACGGGAAAACATTCAGTACTTC

j_call: TRBJ2-2
d_call: TRBD2
clone_size: once
v_call: TRBV6-5
cdr3_aa: CASGGGDLNTGELFF
cdr3_nt: TGTGCCAGTGGTGGGGGGGACCTTAACACCGGGGAGCTGTTTTTT

j_call: TRBJ2-3
d_call: .
clone_size: .
v_call: TRBV18
cdr3_aa: CASSPLQAASTDTQYF
cdr3_nt: TGTGCCAGCTCACCGTTACAGGCGGCTAGCACAGATACGCAGTATTTT

j_call: TRBJ2-7
d_call: TRBD2
clone_size: .
v_call: TRBV5-6
cdr3_aa: CASRAGGYEQYF
cdr3_nt: TGTGCCAGCAGGGCGGGGGGCTACGAGCAGTACTTC

j_call: TRBJ2-7
d_call: TRBD1
clone_size: .
v_call: TRBV28
cdr3_aa: CASSPGTAVYEQYF
cdr3_nt: TGTGCCAGCAGTCCCGGGACAGCCGTCTACGAGCAGTACTTC

j_call: TRBJ2-7
d_call: .
clone_size: .
v_call: TRBV2
cdr3_aa: CASSEQGSSYEQYF
cdr3_nt: TGTGCCAGCAGTGAACAGGGTAGTTCCTACGAGCAGTACTTC

j_call: TRBJ1-5
d_call: TRBD1
clone_size: .
v_call: TRBV28
cdr3_aa: CASREGTGSQPQHF
cdr3_nt: TGTGCCAGCAGGGAGGGGACAGGGAGTCAGCCCCAGCATTTT

j_call: TRBJ2-1
d_call: TRBD2
clone_size: .
v_call: TRBV28
cdr3_aa: CASRRSGRISSYNEQFF
cdr3_nt: TGTGCCAGCCGTCGAAGCGGGAGGATTAGCTCCTACAATGAGCAGTTCTTC

j_call: TRBJ2-1
d_call: TRBD2
clone_size: .
v_call: TRBV4-1
cdr3_aa: CASSQESGAGVNYNEQFF
cdr3_nt: TGCGCCAGCAGCCAAGAAAGCGGCGCGGGAGTTAACTACAATGAGCAGTTCTTC

j_call: TRBJ2-1
d_call: TRBD1
clone_size: few
v_call: TRBV19
cdr3_aa: CASSPGTGGEGYNEQFF
cdr3_nt: TGTGCCAGTAGTCCAGGGACAGGGGGCGAGGGATACAATGAGCAGTTCTTC

j_call: TRBJ2-7
d_call: TRBD1
clone_size: .
v_call: TRBV7-9
cdr3_aa: CASSLAPTGSLREQYF
cdr3_nt: TGTGCCAGCAGCTTAGCGCCGACAGGGAGCCTTAGAGAGCAGTACTTC

j_call: TRBJ2-2
d_call: TRBD1
clone_size: .
v_call: TRBV13
cdr3_aa: CASSSGQGHGELFF
cdr3_nt: TGTGCCAGCAGCTCGGGACAGGGGCACGGGGAGCTGTTTTTT

j_call: TRBJ1-5
d_call: .
clone_size: .
v_call: TRBV5-1
cdr3_aa: CASSLTGRDQPQHF
cdr3_nt: TGCGCCAGCAGCTTAACAGGGAGGGATCAGCCCCAGCATTTT

j_call: TRBJ1-4
d_call: .
clone_size: .
v_call: TRBV28
cdr3_aa: CASSSQQGTNEKLFF
cdr3_nt: TGTGCCAGCAGTAGCCAACAGGGCACTAATGAAAAACTGTTTTTT

j_call: TRBJ1-5
d_call: TRBD1
clone_size: .
v_call: TRBV7-2
cdr3_aa: CASSLGQGSGPQHF
cdr3_nt: TGTGCCAGCAGCTTAGGACAGGGGAGCGGGCCCCAGCATTTT

j_call: TRBJ2-1
d_call: TRBD2
clone_size: .
v_call: TRBV18
cdr3_aa: CASSPVSGLAETSYNEQFF
cdr3_nt: TGTGCCAGCTCACCAGTTAGCGGACTAGCGGAAACCTCCTACAATGAGCAGTTCTTC

j_call: TRBJ2-1
d_call: .
clone_size: .
v_call: TRBV21-1
cdr3_aa: CASSKRSVGLAGDRGAYYNEQFF
cdr3_nt: TGTGCCAGCAGCAAACGTAGCGTCGGACTAGCGGGAGATAGAGGTGCCTACTACAATGAGCAGTTCTTC

j_call: TRBJ2-7
d_call: TRBD2
clone_size: .
v_call: TRBV4-1
cdr3_aa: CASSQGGDIAGQQRGEQYF
cdr3_nt: TGCGCCAGCAGCCAAGGCGGGGATATAGCGGGACAACAACGGGGGGAGCAGTACTTC

j_call: TRBJ1-2
d_call: .
clone_size: .
v_call: TRBV6-1
cdr3_aa: CASSDRGARGYGYTF
cdr3_nt: TGTGCCAGCAGTGATCGGGGGGCCAGGGGCTATGGCTACACCTTC

j_call: TRBJ2-7
d_call: TRBD2
clone_size: once
v_call: TRBV27
cdr3_aa: CASSSKLAGAYEQYF
cdr3_nt: TGTGCCAGCAGTTCGAAACTAGCGGGGGCCTACGAGCAGTACTTC

j_call: TRBJ2-4
d_call: TRBD2
clone_size: .
v_call: TRBV5-1
cdr3_aa: CASSEGGSWYF
cdr3_nt: TGCGCCAGCAGCGAGGGCGGGAGTTGGTACTTC

j_call: TRBJ1-5
d_call: TRBD1
clone_size: .
v_call: TRBV29-1
cdr3_aa: CSVSDRLNWPQHF
cdr3_nt: TGCAGCGTTTCGGACAGGCTCAATTGGCCCCAGCATTTT

j_call: TRBJ1-5
d_call: TRBD1
clone_size: .
v_call: TRBV7-2
cdr3_aa: CASSLGQGALGPQHF
cdr3_nt: TGTGCCAGCAGCCTGGGACAGGGGGCCCTTGGGCCCCAGCATTTT

j_call: TRBJ2-1
d_call: TRBD2
clone_size: .
v_call: TRBV6-1
cdr3_aa: CASSGGLAGSSYNEQFF
cdr3_nt: TGTGCCAGCAGTGGGGGACTAGCGGGATCGTCCTACAATGAGCAGTTCTTC

j_call: TRBJ1-4
d_call: TRBD1
clone_size: once
v_call: TRBV7-9
cdr3_aa: CASSGPGTDNEKLFF
cdr3_nt: TGTGCCAGCAGCGGCCCCGGGACAGATAATGAAAAACTGTTTTTT

j_call: TRBJ1-4
d_call: TRBD1
clone_size: once
v_call: TRBV5-1
cdr3_aa: CASSRNRGSAEKLFF
cdr3_nt: TGCGCCAGCAGCCGGAACAGGGGCTCCGCTGAAAAACTGTTTTTT

j_call: TRBJ2-7
d_call: .
clone_size: .
v_call: TRBV6-1
cdr3_aa: CASSDRWTASYEQYF
cdr3_nt: TGTGCCAGCAGTGACCGGTGGACAGCCTCCTACGAGCAGTACTTC

j_call: TRBJ1-2
d_call: .
clone_size: .
v_call: TRBV4-1
cdr3_aa: CASSQAWRTGTSNYGYTF
cdr3_nt: TGCGCCAGCAGCCAAGCTTGGAGAACAGGGACGTCTAACTATGGCTACACCTTC

j_call: TRBJ2-7
d_call: TRBD2
clone_size: .
v_call: TRBV6-4
cdr3_aa: CASSELREGLYEQYF
cdr3_nt: TGTGCCAGCAGTGAATTGCGGGAGGGCCTCTACGAGCAGTACTTC